Included here is one TCR beta chain sequence, with context. Antigen unknown. A universal primer site came from template switching; cDNA carried unique molecular identifiers. Using its own MiXCR run on the 5' RACE reads, TCRdb lists one record per CDR3 protein. The repertoire consists of 400,000 to 500,000 distinct CDR3 sequences, with around a sixth occurring once and the leading ten covering roughly 12%. These data are taken from a study of identical twins. General study points: In zero-insertion analyses, partial confounding could arise from invariant MAIT and iNKT cells. Out-of-frame beta sequences exhibited a weaker degree of excess twin sharing.

V gave up 5 bases and J gave up 2 bases; unmatched junction bases: 11. Per germline, CDR1 MNHEY and CDR2 SMNVEV (reference sequence). The CDR3 sequence is 16 residues long. The source material was naive T cells sorted from blood. J is TRBJ2-7 and V is TRBV27; 8 bases map to TRBD2. The TCR sequence derives from a man in his fifties or sixties in good health. CDR3 sequence: CASSLVAGSLTYEQYF. CDR3 nucleotides: TGTGCCAGCAGTCTTGTAGCGGGATCTTTAACCTACGAGCAGTACTTC.